Reported below is one TCR beta chain. What antigen it recognizes has not been identified. No base quality values were provided; no much bigger clone lies one nucleotide off. The collaborating institutions used their own protocols to collect whole blood in K2EDTA tubes. For TCRbeta analysis, collaborators shipped samples as frozen whole blood, isolated PBMCs, or DNA extracted from either of those sample types. The immunoSEQ Assay, a bias-controlled multiplex PCR, was used to amplify TCRbeta CDR3 regions from genomic DNA. The study's processing was this. The number of nucleated cells in each sample was estimated by amplification of reference gene primers within the assay. Sequence reads were collapsed and filtered to measure the absolute abundance of every unique TCRbeta CDR3 rearrangement. For each sample, productive Simpson clonality was calculated by taking the square root of Simpson's diversity index across productive rearrangements. TCRdb provides this immuneACCESS table in a form limited to in-frame rearrangements. Some clones are lacking; in checked studies, under half of them reflect an unresolved V gene, and why the rest are absent is not known. The V and J calls and clone size are taken from that table; D and trimming were inferred from the DNA. The sample table records more than 65,000 clones; around 85% of these occur just once. Approximately 10% of the sample is taken by the ten largest.

These data originate in a study of blood T cell repertoires in COVID-19 (dated by TCRdb to between 2020 and 2021). With regard to the full study: Collaborator samples came from the United States, Italy and Spain and covered acute and convalescent phases of COVID-19. The dataset comprised deeply sampled blood TCRbeta repertoires from subjects exposed to, actively infected with, or recovered from COVID-19. HLA class I and class II types, where available, came from metadata supplied by the sample provider rather than from assay-based typing. A freely available public database, intended as a resource for researchers studying the immune response to SARS-CoV-2, is where the repertoires were released. The material from the prospective study consisted of cDNA or gDNA derived from T cells, B-cell-depleted T cells, or PBMCs. The samples were drawn from the first 160 participants of the ongoing ImmuneRACE study and from roughly 1,300 subjects provided by 6 global collaborators. Nearly every sample came with metadata listing a de-identified subject ID, COVID-19 status, age in years and sex.

The research as a whole found: The amount of clinical and demographic metadata varied by source and participant and was provided uncurated.

The cysteine opens and the phenylalanine closes a CDR3 of 15 amino acids. Only the CDR3 DNA is retained, 45 bases long and in frame from the first base. The germline V gene specifies KGHSH as CDR1 and LQKENI as CDR2. V is cut back by 4 bases and J by 7 bases, with 3 bases in the junction unmatched. The receptor comes from a woman in her forties or fifties with acute or convalescent COVID-19. The sequenced material came from peripheral blood. The V gene is TRBV18 and the J gene is TRBJ2-1; the junction holds 14 bases that match TRBD2. The nucleotide sequence reads as follows: TGTGCCAGCTCACTGGGACTAGCGGGGGCTAATGAGCAGTTCTTC. The resulting protein is CASSLGLAGANEQFF. Outside the CDR3, residues come from the reference TRBV18 and TRBJ2-1 proteins, so the full variable domain is: NAGVMQNPRHLVRRRGQEARLRCSPMKGHSHVYWYRQLPEEGLKFMVYLQKENIIDESGMPKERFSAEFPKEGPSILRIQQVVRGDSAAYFCASSLGLAGANEQFFGPGTRLTVL.